These 23 T cell receptor beta chains were all obtained from the same sample, sequenced in a study of OX40 agonist ivuxolimab in advanced cancers. The data were produced by immunoSEQ multiplex PCR, yet TCRdb's version contains in-frame clones alone and is incomplete. The data hold around 64,000 clones, with around nine tenths observed a single time. The sample in question was CD4+ or CD8+ T cells sorted from blood, obtained in a trial of the OX40 agonist ivuxolimab. Source of these receptors: an adult with an advanced solid tumor such as melanoma, head and neck, liver or kidney cancer.

V usage is TRBV4-3 and J usage is TRBJ2-4, with a tentative D call TRBD2 (6 bases). Germline values: CDR1 LGHNA, CDR2 YSLEER. The CDR3 has 15 amino acids. V gave up 0 bases and J gave up 9 bases, with 15 bases separating them. CDR3 in DNA: TGCGCCAGCAGCCAAGATGGGGGGACGGGAGCCATTCAGTACTTC. This translates into CASSQDGGTGAIQYF.

The J gene is TRBJ1-2, the V gene TRBV12-2; the table's TRBD1 call for D was not verified on the DNA. TRBV12-2 is a pseudogene segment. This CDR3 has 17 residues. The CDR3 bases are TGTGCAAGTCTCATAGAGCAGGGGGGTTGGAGGGACTATGGCTACACCTTC. Its translation: CASLIEQGGWRDYGYTF.

V gene TRBV4-1 combines with J gene TRBJ1-3; the D gene is possibly TRBD1 (5 bases). The CDR3 loop spans 16 amino acids. CDR1 is MGHRA, CDR2 YSYEKL, per germline. V shed 4 bases and J shed 6 bases, with 19 bases lying between them. The DNA of the CDR3 is TGCGCCAGCAGCCCCCTCCCGGGGGGGGAAGCAAACACCATATATTTT. Amino acid sequence: CASSPLPGGEANTIYF.

The table lists this clone with a few counts. J is TRBJ1-5 and V is TRBV6-1; D is unclear. V was cut by 11 bases and J by 5 bases, with 4 bases left in between. There are 9 residues in the CDR3. Germline V gene data show CDR1 as MNHNS and CDR2 as SASEGT. CDR3 nucleotides: TGTGCCGTTCATCAGCCCCAGCATTTT. It encodes CAVHQPQHF.

The chain has TRBV6-7 and TRBJ1-4; D not certain. TRBV6-7 is assigned to the ORF class and has an uncertain function. Trimming took 7 bases from V and 8 from J, leaving 14 bases between them. This CDR3 is built from 13 residues. DNA for the CDR3: TGTGCCAGCATTGGAGTTATTGGGGAAAAACTGTTTTTT. The encoded protein is CASIGVIGEKLFF.

The rearrangement links TRBV13 to TRBJ2-1; TRBD1 aligns across 8 bases. With V trimmed by 0 bases and J by 7 bases, 2 bases remained unmatched. Germline V CDR1 and CDR2: PRHDT, FYEKMQ (reference sequence). This CDR3 has 14 residues. CDR3 DNA sequence: TGTGCCAGCAGCTTAGGGGACAGGGCTAATGAGCAGTTCTTC. Its protein product is CASSLGDRANEQFF.

This clone has a single count. This sequence joins TRBV7-9 and TRBJ2-1; the match to TRBD1 covers 11 bases. V lost 5 bases to trimming and J lost 6 bases; unmatched junction nucleotides: 18. Looked up from germline, CDR1 is SEHNR and CDR2 is FQNEAQ (reference sequence). There are 19 residues in the CDR3. The CDR3 here is CASSGEGASGQGAGNEQFF. DNA of the CDR3: TGTGCCAGCAGCGGAGAGGGTGCGAGTGGACAGGGGGCAGGCAATGAGCAGTTCTTC.

The chain recombines TRBV5-5 with TRBJ2-2, with a tentative D call TRBD2 (6 bases). The V gene's germline CDR1 is SGHKS and CDR2 YYEKEE (reference sequence). The V and J ends lost 0 bases and 5 bases respectively, with 11 bases between them. The CDR3 length is 15 residues. The CDR3 coding sequence is TGTGCCAGCAGCTTGGGGGTAGCGGCAACCGGGGAGCTGTTTTTT. This sequence encodes CASSLGVAATGELFF.

This chain links TRBV12-5 with TRBJ1-3; D uncertain. Trimming cost V 0 bases and J 0 bases, with 12 bases left between them. CDR1 is LGHNT, CDR2 FRNRAP, per germline. The CDR3 is made up of 17 amino acids. In DNA, the CDR3 is TGTGCTAGTGGTTTGGTACTTGGCGGATCCTCTGGAAACACCATATATTTT. Protein product: CASGLVLGGSSGNTIYF.

The CDR3 sequence: CASTVTSGDDQETQYF. CDR3 nucleotides: TGTGCCAGCACCGTGACTAGCGGGGATGACCAAGAGACCCAGTACTTC. The rearrangement links TRBV9 to TRBJ2-5; 11 bases map to TRBD2. The CDR3 is made up of 16 amino acids. Germline CDR1 SGDLS, CDR2 YYNGEE. Unmatched junction bases numbered 7, after V lost 6 bases and J lost 0 bases.

The chain links TRBV7-2 to TRBJ1-2; D is possibly TRBD1 (6 bases). With 3 bases removed from V and 0 bases from J, the gap between germline ends came to 14 bases. CDR3 length: 16 residues. In germline, CDR1 is SGHTA, CDR2 FQGNSA. CDR3 DNA sequence: TGTGCCAGCAGCTTGAGCAGGGGCTCGTCTAACTATGGCTACACCTTC. Translating it yields CASSLSRGSSNYGYTF.

The V call is TRBV11-2, the J call TRBJ2-3; perhaps TRBD2 as D (6 bases). Trimming shortened V by 7 bases and J by 4 bases, and 12 bases separated the two germline ends. The CDR3 covers 13 residues. Germline V lookup: CDR1 SGHAT, CDR2 FQNNGV. The CDR3 region has the DNA TGTGCCAGCACCACCCAGCGGGCAGATACGCAGTATTTT. Protein product: CASTTQRADTQYF.

V usage is TRBV7-3 and J usage is TRBJ2-2; 12 bases fit TRBD1. J was trimmed by 6 bases and V by 5 bases; bases with no gene match: 16. This CDR3 spans 19 amino acids. CDR1 SGHTA and CDR2 FQGTGA come from the germline V gene. CDR3 loop: CASSASGTGGEIRAGELFF. The CDR3 DNA reads as TGTGCCAGCAGCGCCTCCGGGACAGGGGGCGAGATTCGGGCCGGGGAGCTGTTTTTT.

The chain links TRBV6-5 to TRBJ2-5; D unclear. V shed 0 bases and J shed 1 base, with 3 bases lying between them. In germline, CDR1 is MNHEY, CDR2 SVGAGI. This CDR3 has 13 residues. The CDR3 nucleotides are TGTGCCAGCAGTTACTCTCCCCAAGAGACCCAGTACTTC. Its protein is CASSYSPQETQYF.

The CDR3 region has the DNA TGTGCCAGCAGCGTAGACCTTGGGACTAGCGGCTACAATGAGCAGTTCTTC. Translated: CASSVDLGTSGYNEQFF. This chain links TRBV9 with TRBJ2-1, with 11 bases fitting TRBD2. The V gene end was trimmed by 0 bases and the J gene end by 3 bases; junction bases not matched to a gene: 5. CDR1 is SGDLS and CDR2 is YYNGEE in the germline V gene. The CDR3 has 17 amino acids.

V usage is TRBV11-2 and J usage is TRBJ2-7; tentatively, D is TRBD1 or TRBD2 (5 bases each). CDR1 SGHAT and CDR2 FQNNGV come from the germline V gene. Trimming left V 0 bases short and J 7 bases short, with 22 bases between. This CDR3 is 17 amino acids long. The CDR3 loop is CASSLEGLLGESREQYF. The DNA of the CDR3 is TGTGCCAGCAGCTTAGAGGGTCTATTAGGGGAGTCGAGGGAGCAGTACTTC.

The chain has TRBV4-1 and TRBJ1-2, with D hard to call. Germline V gene data show CDR1 as MGHRA and CDR2 as YSYEKL. The CDR3 loop spans 12 amino acids. Trimming took 3 bases from V and 14 from J, leaving 16 bases between them. The CDR3 loop is CASSQAFGTQTF. The CDR3 bases are TGCGCCAGCAGCCAGGCCTTCGGAACACAAACCTTC.

This chain links TRBV6-5 with TRBJ1-2; 11 bases are shared with TRBD1. The length of the CDR3 is 16 residues. The V gene end was trimmed by 0 bases and the J gene end by 4 bases; junction bases not matched to a gene: 4. Germline V CDR1 and CDR2: MNHEY, SVGAGI. The CDR3 bases are TGTGCCAGCAGTTACTCGATTGGGACAGGGGGCTATGGCTACACCTTC. Encoded protein: CASSYSIGTGGYGYTF.

The genes are TRBV5-8 and TRBJ2-5; 15 positions agree with TRBD2. The CDR3 runs to 16 residues. V shed 3 bases, J shed 5 bases, and the junction held 5 bases outside the gene matches. CDR1 is SGHTS and CDR2 is YDEGEE in the germline V gene. CDR3 sequence: CASSSGLAGGQETQYF. The CDR3 DNA follows: TGTGCCAGCAGCTCAGGACTAGCGGGGGGGCAGGAGACCCAGTACTTC.

The chain uses TRBV27 and TRBJ1-1; D is unclear. The germline V gene encodes CDR1 MNHEY and CDR2 SMNVEV (reference sequence). The CDR3 consists of 13 residues. The V and J ends lost 0 bases and 4 bases respectively, with 6 bases between them. CDR3 in DNA: TGTGCCAGCAGTTTATCGATGCTCACTGAAGCTTTCTTT. It is translated as CASSLSMLTEAFF.

This chain uses TRBV29-1 with TRBJ2-7; D is perhaps TRBD1 or TRBD2 (6 bases each). Trimming cost V 5 bases and J 6 bases, with 11 bases left between them. The CDR3 extends over 11 amino acids. Germline values: CDR1 SQVTM, CDR2 ANQGSEA. This chain's CDR3 is CSVFRGGEQYF. DNA of the CDR3: TGCAGCGTTTTCAGGGGAGGCGAGCAGTACTTC.

This clone was counted a few times. The gene calls are TRBV2 and TRBJ1-2; 9 bases align to TRBD1. Per germline, CDR1 SNHLY and CDR2 FYNNEI. The V and J ends lost 7 bases and 3 bases, in that order; junction bases with no gene match: 6. The CDR3 is 14 amino acids. The CDR3 bases are TGTGCCAGCAACCCGGGACAGGGCTACTATGGCTACACCTTC. It encodes CASNPGQGYYGYTF. The whole variable domain, remainder taken from reference TRBV2 and TRBJ1-2, is EPEVTQTPSHQVTQMGQEVILRCVPISNHLYFYWYRQILGQKVEFLVSFYNNEISEKSEIFDDQFSVERPDGSNFTLKIRSTKLEDSAMYFCASNPGQGYYGYTFGSGTRLTVV.

The chain combines TRBV27 with TRBJ2-1, with TRBD2 matching over 7 bases. V was pared by 1 base and J by 3 bases, with 3 bases of the junction left unmatched. The CDR3 spans 15 residues. Germline V gene sequence: CDR1 MNHEY, CDR2 SMNVEV (reference sequence). CDR3 sequence (DNA): TGTGCCAGCAGTTTATGGGCGGGAGACTACAATGAGCAGTTCTTC. Amino acid sequence: CASSLWAGDYNEQFF.